This is a list of T cell receptor beta chains from one sample in a study of cytomegalovirus exposure and HLA in healthy donors. Assay: immunoSEQ multiplex PCR; the TCRdb copy retains only in-frame clones and omits some. The sample contains around 180,000 clones, 80% to 90% of which appear only once. Sequenced sample: PBMCs. These receptors were obtained from a girl between 5 and 17 years old in good health and CMV-seropositive. The CDR3 runs from the conserved cysteine through the conserved F or W. A D gene is named only where the DNA matches it firmly. Clone size is stated in some rows and not others, as once, few, many or a class when expanded.

size,V,D,J,DNA,CDR3
-,TRBV18,TRBD1,TRBJ1-3,TGTGCCAGCTCACCGGACAGGCCTTCTGGAAACACCATATATTTT,CASSPDRPSGNTIYF
-,TRBV4-2,TRBD1,TRBJ2-2,TGTGCCAGCAGCCAAAGCCTTAGACAGGGGATGGACACCGGGGAGCTGTTTTTT,CASSQSLRQGMDTGELFF
-,TRBV27,-,TRBJ2-1,TGTGCCAGCAGTTTATTACCAGTTCCCTACAATGAGCAGTTCTTC,CASSLLPVPYNEQFF
-,TRBV7-9,TRBD1,TRBJ1-3,TGTGCCAGCAGCTCCGGACAGGCGGCAGGAAACACCATATATTTT,CASSSGQAAGNTIYF
-,TRBV5-4,-,TRBJ1-2,TGTGCCAGCAGCCCGAATAGAGTCGGCTATGGCTACACCTTC,CASSPNRVGYGYTF
-,TRBV15,TRBD1,TRBJ2-2,TGTGCCACCAGCAGGTCCGGGACAGGGCGGACCGGGGAGCTGTTTTTT,CATSRSGTGRTGELFF
-,TRBV7-9,TRBD1,TRBJ2-1,TGTGCCAGCAGCTTAGATTGGGGACAGGGAAACAATGAGCAGTTCTTC,CASSLDWGQGNNEQFF
-,TRBV5-1,-,TRBJ1-1,TGCGCCAGCAGCTTACAGGGTTCCACTGAAGCTTTCTTT,CASSLQGSTEAFF
few,TRBV30,-,TRBJ1-1,TGTGCCTGGAGTCCAGTGAACACTGAAGCTTTCTTT,CAWSPVNTEAFF
-,TRBV9,TRBD1,TRBJ2-3,TGTGCCAGCAGCGTCGACAGGGGATACACAGATACGCAGTATTTT,CASSVDRGYTDTQYF
-,TRBV5-4,-,TRBJ2-6,TGTGCCAGCAGCTTCCTCCAGGGGGGTGACTCTGGGGCCAACGTCCTGACTTTC,CASSFLQGGDSGANVLTF
once,TRBV2,-,TRBJ1-5,TGTGCCAGCAGGGAAGACAGGAATCAGCCCCAGCATTTT,CASREDRNQPQHF
once,TRBV7-3,-,TRBJ2-7,TGTGCCAGCAGCTCAGGGTACCACGAGCAGTACTTC,CASSSGYHEQYF
-,TRBV11-3,-,TRBJ1-1,TGTGCCAGCAGCTCTAAACAGGAGAACACTGAAGCTTTCTTT,CASSSKQENTEAFF
-,TRBV9,-,TRBJ1-1,TGTGCCAGCAGCGAACGTGGGCAGACTGAAGCTTTCTTT,CASSERGQTEAFF
-,TRBV6-6,-,TRBJ1-5,TGTGCCAGCAGGGACTCAAATCAGCCCCAGCATTTT,CASRDSNQPQHF
-,TRBV5-1,-,TRBJ1-3,TGCGCCAGCAGCGCCCAGTTGGGGGGTGGAAACACCATATATTTT,CASSAQLGGGNTIYF
-,TRBV5-1,-,TRBJ1-2,TGCGCCAGCAGCCCCGAACAGGCTTGGGGCTACACCTTC,CASSPEQAWGYTF
-,TRBV7-9,-,TRBJ1-5,TGTGCCAGCAGCTTTTTAGATCAGCCCCAGCATTTT,CASSFLDQPQHF
-,TRBV10-2,TRBD1,TRBJ1-1,TGCGCCAGCTTACAGGGGGCGGTAACTGAAGCTTTCTTT,CASLQGAVTEAFF
-,TRBV7-6,-,TRBJ2-7,TGTGCCAGCAGCTCACAGGGTGACGAGCAGTACTTC,CASSSQGDEQYF
-,TRBV19,-,TRBJ1-5,TGTGCCAGTCAACAGGGATATCAGCCCCAGCATTTT,CASQQGYQPQHF
-,TRBV7-8,TRBD1,TRBJ1-5,TGTGCCAGCAGCTTAGGGGGCGCCGGGACAGGGAACTGGTGGCAGCCCCAGCATTTT,CASSLGGAGTGNWWQPQHF
-,TRBV14,-,TRBJ1-1,TGTGCCAGCAGCCGATACAGACCCGGGAACACTGAAGCTTTCTTT,CASSRYRPGNTEAFF
-,TRBV11-1,-,TRBJ2-3,TGTGCCAGCAGCTTAGCGTCAGGGCCTCCCACAGATACGCAGTATTTT,CASSLASGPPTDTQYF
-,TRBV2,-,TRBJ1-1,TGTGCCAGCACACTACCAGGGGTTAACACTGAAGCTTTCTTT,CASTLPGVNTEAFF
-,TRBV10-2,-,TRBJ2-7,TGCGCCAGCAGTGAGTCGGGGGGGGCTACCTACGAGCAGTACTTC,CASSESGGATYEQYF
once,TRBV2,-,TRBJ1-2,TGTGCCAGCACCCAAGTCGTGACGGGTTTTGGCTATGGCTACACCTTC,CASTQVVTGFGYGYTF
-,TRBV30,TRBD1,TRBJ1-6,TGTGCCTGGACGGGACAGGGATATTCACCCCTCCACTTT,CAWTGQGYSPLHF
-,TRBV5-1,TRBD1,TRBJ2-7,TGCGCCAGTTCCGGGACAGGGGACTCCTACGAGCAGTACTTC,CASSGTGDSYEQYF
-,TRBV9,TRBD1,TRBJ1-6,TGTGCCAGCAGCCCCGGACAGGCCCCAAGTTTCTATAATTCACCCCTCCACTTT,CASSPGQAPSFYNSPLHF
-,TRBV5-5,-,TRBJ1-1,TGTGCCAGCAGGGGGAGGGATATGAACACTGAAGCTTTCTTT,CASRGRDMNTEAFF
-,TRBV6-6,-,TRBJ1-6,TGTGCCAGCGGCGGAGGGGATAATTCACCCCTCCACTTT,CASGGGDNSPLHF
-,TRBV6-5,TRBD1,TRBJ1-1,TGTGCCAGCACTTACAGGGGCCAAACTGAAGCTTTCTTT,CASTYRGQTEAFF
-,TRBV6-5,TRBD1,TRBJ2-5,TGTGCCAGCAGATTCGGGACAGGGGGCTTTGAGCAGTACTTC,CASRFGTGGFEQYF
once,TRBV14,-,TRBJ1-2,TGTGCCAGCAGCCAAATTAACTGGGGTCGCGGGGGAAGCTATGGCTACACCTTC,CASSQINWGRGGSYGYTF
-,TRBV19,TRBD1,TRBJ2-7,TGTGCCAGTAGTGAGGCCGGGACAGGGCTCTACGAGCAGTACTTC,CASSEAGTGLYEQYF
-,TRBV4-2,-,TRBJ1-1,TGTGCCAGCAGCCAAGGGGGGGGGCACACTGAAGCTTTCTTT,CASSQGGGHTEAFF
-,TRBV11-3,-,TRBJ2-7,TGTGCCAGCAGCTTAGCGGAGGGCTACGAGCAGTACTTC,CASSLAEGYEQYF
-,TRBV5-1,-,TRBJ1-1,TGCGCCAGCAGCCCCACTCCATTGAACACTGAAGCTTTCTTT,CASSPTPLNTEAFF
-,TRBV19,TRBD1,TRBJ1-1,TGTGCCAGTAGTGATCCGGGACAGGGAATCACTGAAGCTTTCTTT,CASSDPGQGITEAFF
-,TRBV27,TRBD1,TRBJ1-4,TGTGCCAGCGGGACCGGGACAGTCGAGCCAAGGGAAAAACTGTTTTTT,CASGTGTVEPREKLFF
-,TRBV7-9,-,TRBJ1-1,TGTGCCAGCAGCTTAGCTAGGGCAGGGGCTCGGACGGGGACTGAAGCTTTCTTT,CASSLARAGARTGTEAFF
-,TRBV5-1,-,TRBJ2-5,TGCGCCAGCAGCTCCCGAGCGGGCCAACAAGAGACCCAGTACTTC,CASSSRAGQQETQYF
-,TRBV19,-,TRBJ2-7,TGTGCCAGTAATGCTGGACAGTCCTACGAGCAGTACTTC,CASNAGQSYEQYF
-,TRBV9,-,TRBJ1-2,TGTGCCAGCAGCGTAGTGGGCCCGTCGGGAGGCTACACCTTC,CASSVVGPSGGYTF
-,TRBV21-1,-,TRBJ1-1,TGTGCCAGCAGCAACTTATCAGACCTTTTTGGGAGCACTGAAGCTTTCTTT,CASSNLSDLFGSTEAFF
-,TRBV13,-,TRBJ1-2,TGTGCCAGCAGCTTAAGTCGAGTTTCTGGGGGGGTAGGCTACACCTTC,CASSLSRVSGGVGYTF
-,TRBV10-3,-,TRBJ1-2,TGTGCCATCAGTGTGACGGTCGGGAATGGCTACACCTTC,CAISVTVGNGYTF
-,TRBV6-5,-,TRBJ1-1,TGTGCCAGCAGTTCCCCACCGGGACTCAACACTGAAGCTTTCTTT,CASSSPPGLNTEAFF
few,TRBV4-2,TRBD1,TRBJ1-2,TGTGCCAGCAGCCAAGAGGGGGCAGGGGGTTTCTATGGCTACACCTTC,CASSQEGAGGFYGYTF
-,TRBV27,TRBD1,TRBJ1-2,TGTGCCAGCAGTTTGGCGGGACAGGGAAACTATGGCTACACCTTC,CASSLAGQGNYGYTF